This T cell receptor (beta chain) derives from a study of regulatory T cells in long-lasting Graves disease. Per germline, CDR1 SGHVS and CDR2 FQNEAQ. The CDR3 extends over 17 amino acids. V shed 5 bases and J 3 bases; nucleotides not matched to a gene: 14. Broader study findings: The persistent group shared around 3,000 public clonotypes, more than the approximately 890 shared by new patients.

The time point was: newly diagnosed GD, antithyroid drugs for less than 3 months. PBMC-extracted RNA yielded the TCR library. Library construction for TCR beta used iRepertoire HTBI primers and Arm-PCR of CDR3 regions. One entry per CDR3 protein results from TCRdb running MiXCR on the multiplex PCR reads. The table includes fewer than 550,000 distinct CDR3 sequences, about 16% detected once. This clonotype has a handful of counts. As yet, its antigen is unknown. These data were also reused for a study on T cells in Graves' hyperthyroidism and ophthalmopathy. Per that paper: When the TCR CDR3 underwent first-round RT-PCR, the HTBI primer set was used.

The chain recombines TRBV7-8 with TRBJ2-5; 8 bases are shared with TRBD2. The source is a woman aged 35-65 years with Graves disease. This material consisted of peripheral blood mononuclear cells (PBMCs), taken at new diagnosis, from a patient treated with antithyroid drugs. DNA of the CDR3: TGTGCCAGCAGCCCCACCCTGACTAGCGCGAATGAAGAGACCCAGTACTTC. This sequence encodes CASSPTLTSANEETQYF.